These T cell receptor beta chains were read from a single sample in a study of blood T cell repertoires in COVID-19. TCRdb's copy holds only in-frame clones and misses some; the assay was immunoSEQ multiplex PCR. The sample yields approximately 350,000 clones, more than 80% seen once. Material for sequencing was PBMCs or T cells enriched from blood (not recorded which). The receptors originated from a man between 18 and 29 years old who had recovered from COVID-19. The conserved cysteine and the conserved F or W are not part of the CDR3 here. Each record gives: CDR3 length, V gene, J gene, CDR3 protein.

13	TRBV4-1	TRBJ2-3	ASSLGDLGRNTQY
12	TRBV28	TRBJ1-4	ASRVGGGEEKLF
12	TRBV28	TRBJ2-7	ASSEGTDPYEQY
13	TRBV7-3	TRBJ1-1	ASSSGDRGVKGAF
13	TRBV5-4	TRBJ2-2	ASSRGQGESGELF
11	TRBV29-1	TRBJ2-7	SVEGTGTYEQY
14	TRBV7-2	TRBJ2-2	ASRLGGRGNTGELF
14	TRBV15	TRBJ2-3	ATSRDRGGSADTQY
10	TRBV11-2	TRBJ1-2	ASSLVSYGYT
15	TRBV11-2	TRBJ2-7	ASRRGLAGGLSYEQY
14	TRBV7-8	TRBJ2-3	ASSLAGTGGRDTQY
13	TRBV9	TRBJ2-7	ASSEGGGSPYEQY
15	TRBV7-8	TRBJ1-1	ASSLVQGKVLNTEAF
14	TRBV19	TRBJ1-1	ASSIGGGRLGTEAF
11	TRBV12-3/TRBV12-4	TRBJ1-1	ASNLGGDYGAF
10	TRBV30	TRBJ2-1	AWSWDSLLKF
13	TRBV11-2	TRBJ1-2	ASSMDREFWRGYT
16	TRBV5-1	TRBJ1-1	ASSLAGTRGYVNTEAF
13	TRBV7-9	TRBJ1-1	ASSLGEGVNTEAF
15	TRBV9	TRBJ1-3	ASSVGGQVHSGNTIY
16	TRBV24-1	TRBJ2-4	ATSNIRDVGGAKNIQY
12	TRBV5-1	TRBJ1-2	ASSFDRGEYGYT
13	TRBV7-9	TRBJ1-5	ASSSSREPGRPQH
13	TRBV7-7	TRBJ2-1	ASSLGTSGKNEQF
15	TRBV18	TRBJ2-1	ASSPVGLAGGGNEQF
11	TRBV2	TRBJ1-5	ASSGESNQPQH
13	TRBV7-3	TRBJ2-2	ASRIAGGNTGELF
14	TRBV5-1	TRBJ1-1	ASSSADQGGNTEAF
14	TRBV7-3	TRBJ2-1	ASSRTSGESYNEQF
14	TRBV6-2/TRBV6-3	TRBJ2-3	ASSYGATNRGDTQY
12	TRBV10-3	TRBJ1-1	AMGSRETNTEAF
14	TRBV27	TRBJ2-2	ASSRNRVVGTGELF
13	TRBV10-3	TRBJ2-3	ATQGLALDGLGKD
11	TRBV7-3	TRBJ1-2	ASSSTGGFGYT
14	TRBV13	TRBJ1-1	ASSLAFRGRGDRAF
13	TRBV10-3	TRBJ1-5	AISKDLGGNQPQH
12	TRBV5-1	TRBJ2-3	ASSLGGRTDTQY
14	TRBV5-1	TRBJ2-2	ASSFQLDSNTGELF
16	TRBV7-9	TRBJ2-2	ASSKPDPGQGNTGELF
13	TRBV9	TRBJ2-3	ASSVDRERADTQY
12	TRBV6-5	TRBJ1-1	ASSYDGGNTEAF
13	TRBV5-1	TRBJ1-1	ASSSGQGMNTEAF
11	TRBV4-3	TRBJ1-5	ASSQDYSQPQH
11	TRBV3-1/TRBV3-2	TRBJ1-1	ASREQGSTEAF
13	TRBV7-9	TRBJ1-2	ASTLRDRDRDGYT
9	TRBV29-1	TRBJ2-3	SGTGSGTQY
12	TRBV2	TRBJ1-1	ASSRGYMNTEAF
13	TRBV24-1	TRBJ2-1	ATGPSGGYYNEQF
11	TRBV7-3	TRBJ2-2	ARGRENTGELF
14	TRBV14	TRBJ1-1	ASSQVRGLANTEAF
11	TRBV30	TRBJ1-2	AWTYPGTYGYT
13	TRBV19	TRBJ1-5	ASSQGQVSNQPQH
14	TRBV9	TRBJ1-6	ASSVSGDRGDSPLH
12	TRBV2	TRBJ2-1	ASKGTSDYNEQF
11	TRBV7-9	TRBJ2-5	ASSLAAGETQY